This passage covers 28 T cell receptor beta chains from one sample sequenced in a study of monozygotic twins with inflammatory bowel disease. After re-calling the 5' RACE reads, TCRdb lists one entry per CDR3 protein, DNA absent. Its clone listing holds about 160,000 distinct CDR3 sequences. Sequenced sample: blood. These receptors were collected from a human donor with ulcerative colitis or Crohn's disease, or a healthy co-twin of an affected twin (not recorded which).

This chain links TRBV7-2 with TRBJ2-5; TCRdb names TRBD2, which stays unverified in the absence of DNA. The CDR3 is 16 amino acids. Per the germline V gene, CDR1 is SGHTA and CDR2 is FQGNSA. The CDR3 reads CASSLVWLAFRETQYF.

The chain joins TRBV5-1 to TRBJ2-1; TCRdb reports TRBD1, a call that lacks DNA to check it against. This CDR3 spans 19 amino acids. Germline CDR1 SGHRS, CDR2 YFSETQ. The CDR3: CASSRDRGSGRESYNEQFF.

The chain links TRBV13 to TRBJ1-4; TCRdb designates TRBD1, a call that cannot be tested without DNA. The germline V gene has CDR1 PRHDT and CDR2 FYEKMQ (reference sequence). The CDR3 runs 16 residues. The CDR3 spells CASSPRSGPRNEKLFF.

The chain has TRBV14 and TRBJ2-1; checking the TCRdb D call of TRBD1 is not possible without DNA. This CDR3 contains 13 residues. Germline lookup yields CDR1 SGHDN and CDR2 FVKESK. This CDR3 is CASSPDLRGEQFF.

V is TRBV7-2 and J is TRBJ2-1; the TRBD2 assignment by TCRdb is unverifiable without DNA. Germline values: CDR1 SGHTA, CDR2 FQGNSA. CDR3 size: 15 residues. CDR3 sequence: CASSLGGAWYNEQFF.

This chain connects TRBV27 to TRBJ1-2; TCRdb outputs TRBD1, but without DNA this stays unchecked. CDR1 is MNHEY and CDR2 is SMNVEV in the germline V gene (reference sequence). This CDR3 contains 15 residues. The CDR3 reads CASRAFGQGDYGYTF.

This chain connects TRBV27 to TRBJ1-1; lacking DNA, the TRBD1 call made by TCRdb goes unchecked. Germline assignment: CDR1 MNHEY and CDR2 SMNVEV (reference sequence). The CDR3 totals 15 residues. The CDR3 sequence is CASSRPGTLGTEAFF.

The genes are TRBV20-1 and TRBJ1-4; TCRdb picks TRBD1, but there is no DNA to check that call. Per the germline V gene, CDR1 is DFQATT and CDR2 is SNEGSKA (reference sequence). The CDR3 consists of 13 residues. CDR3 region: CGGQGPDNEKLFF.

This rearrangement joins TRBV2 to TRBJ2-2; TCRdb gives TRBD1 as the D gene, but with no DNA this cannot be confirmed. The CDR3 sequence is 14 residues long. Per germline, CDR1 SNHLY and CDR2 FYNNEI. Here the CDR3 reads CASRDRVGTGELFF.

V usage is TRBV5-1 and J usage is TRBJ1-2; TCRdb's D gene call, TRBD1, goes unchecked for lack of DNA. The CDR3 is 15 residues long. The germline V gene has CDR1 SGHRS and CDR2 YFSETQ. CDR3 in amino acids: CASGRQVRDRGGYTF.

The CDR3 sequence is CSALQPRGNQPQHF. The chain employs TRBV20-1 and TRBJ1-5. This CDR3 region has 14 residues. CDR1 DFQATT and CDR2 SNEGSKA come from the germline V gene (reference sequence).

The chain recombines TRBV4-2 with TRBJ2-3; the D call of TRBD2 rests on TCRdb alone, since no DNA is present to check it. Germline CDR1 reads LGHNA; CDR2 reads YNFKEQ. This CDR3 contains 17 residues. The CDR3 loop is CASSQAPPRGRTDTQYF.

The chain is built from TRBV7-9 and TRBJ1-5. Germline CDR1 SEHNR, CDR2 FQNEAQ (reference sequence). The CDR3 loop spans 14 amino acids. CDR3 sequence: CASSYGAMGQPQHF.

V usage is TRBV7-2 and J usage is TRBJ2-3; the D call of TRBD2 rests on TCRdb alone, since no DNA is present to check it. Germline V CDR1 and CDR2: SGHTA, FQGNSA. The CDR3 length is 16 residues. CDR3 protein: CASSPGLAGGTDTQYF.

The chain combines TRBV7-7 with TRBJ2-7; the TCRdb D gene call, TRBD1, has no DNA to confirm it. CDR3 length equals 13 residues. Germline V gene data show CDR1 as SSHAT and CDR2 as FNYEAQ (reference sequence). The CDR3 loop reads CASSLEGTGEQYF.

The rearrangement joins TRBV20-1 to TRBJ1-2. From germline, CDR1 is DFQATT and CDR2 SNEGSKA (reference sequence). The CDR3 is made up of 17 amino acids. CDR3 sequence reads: CSVDLGGGNRANYGYTF.

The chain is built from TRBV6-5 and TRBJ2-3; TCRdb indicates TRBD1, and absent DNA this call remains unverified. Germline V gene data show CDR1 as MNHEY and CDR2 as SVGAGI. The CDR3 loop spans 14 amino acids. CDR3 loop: CASSLARDGDTQYF.

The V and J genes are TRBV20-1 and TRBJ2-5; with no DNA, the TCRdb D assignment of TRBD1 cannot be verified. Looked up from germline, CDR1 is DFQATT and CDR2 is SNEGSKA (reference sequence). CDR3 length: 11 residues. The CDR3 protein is CSNRQQETQYF.

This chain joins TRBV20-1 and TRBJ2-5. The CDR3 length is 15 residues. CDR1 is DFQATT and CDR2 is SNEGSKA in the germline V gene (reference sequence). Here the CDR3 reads CSASFLMLYQETQYF.

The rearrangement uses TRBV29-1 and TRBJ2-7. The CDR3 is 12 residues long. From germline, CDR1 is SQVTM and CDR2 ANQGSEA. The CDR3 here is CSVVKGSDEQYF.

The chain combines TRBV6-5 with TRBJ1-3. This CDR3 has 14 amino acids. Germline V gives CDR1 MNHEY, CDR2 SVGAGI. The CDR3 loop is CASSYKVSGNTIYF.

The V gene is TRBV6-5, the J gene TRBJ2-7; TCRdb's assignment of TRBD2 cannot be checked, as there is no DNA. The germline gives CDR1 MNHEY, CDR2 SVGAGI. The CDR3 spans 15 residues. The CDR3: CASSYVGLVPYEQYF.

The CDR3 region is CASRGLAGSTGELFF. J is TRBJ2-2 and V is TRBV27; there is no DNA to check the TCRdb D call of TRBD2. This CDR3 is built from 15 residues. The germline CDR1 and CDR2 sequences are MNHEY and SMNVEV (reference sequence).

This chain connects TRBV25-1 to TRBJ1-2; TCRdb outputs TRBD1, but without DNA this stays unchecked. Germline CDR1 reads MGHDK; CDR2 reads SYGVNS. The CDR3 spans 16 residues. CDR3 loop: CASSDQGDPLNYGYTF.

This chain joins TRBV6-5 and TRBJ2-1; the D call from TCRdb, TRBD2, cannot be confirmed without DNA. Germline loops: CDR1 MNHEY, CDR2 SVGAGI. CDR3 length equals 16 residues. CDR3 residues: CASSYSVAGGRNEQFF.

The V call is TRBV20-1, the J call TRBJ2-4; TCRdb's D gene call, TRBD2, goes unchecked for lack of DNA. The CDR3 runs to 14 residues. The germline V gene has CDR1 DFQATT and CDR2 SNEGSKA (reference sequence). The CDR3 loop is CSARGASGENIQYF.

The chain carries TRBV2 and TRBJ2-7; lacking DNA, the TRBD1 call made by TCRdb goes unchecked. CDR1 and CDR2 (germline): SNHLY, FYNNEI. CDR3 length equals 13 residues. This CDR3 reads CASTPRTSYEQYF.

CDR3 in amino acids: CASSSTWDRGRNEQFF. This chain connects TRBV7-9 to TRBJ2-1; as DNA is missing, the TRBD1 call by TCRdb cannot be tested. Germline values: CDR1 SEHNR, CDR2 FQNEAQ (reference sequence). The CDR3 covers 16 residues.